This TCR beta chain was sequenced in a study of cytotoxic CD8 clonotypes in ibrutinib-treated CLL. This clone was observed a few times. Clones were sequenced by immunoSEQ multiplex PCR, and TCRdb holds only the in-frame ones, with some missing. The sample consists of 30,000 to 40,000 clones, 60% to 75% of them appearing once. Trimming shortened V by 0 bases and J by 8 bases, and 6 bases separated the two germline ends. Germline values: CDR1 SGHRS, CDR2 YFSETQ. This CDR3 region has 13 residues. Sample: PBMCs, taken at disease progression, from a patient treated with ibrutinib. The chain carries TRBV5-1 and TRBJ1-6; D unclear. The TCR was taken from a human donor with chronic lymphocytic leukemia. The CDR3 loop is CASSLVTDSPLHF. CDR3 DNA sequence: TGCGCCAGCAGCTTGGTGACGGATTCACCCCTCCACTTT.